Sequencing of this TCR beta chain was carried out in a study of cytomegalovirus exposure and HLA in healthy donors (dated by TCRdb to about 2017). Regarding the research as a whole: A later analysis indicated that the 90 to 150 validation repertoires were generated on the platform also employed for the 666 repertoires of the first cohort. The study aimed to test whether signatures of past pathogen exposure could be identified by cataloging public T cell receptors. To predict cytomegalovirus infection status, the study combined high-throughput TCR immunosequencing, statistical association of individual TCRs with disease status, and machine learning. A separate validation cohort of roughly 130 different subjects was used in addition to the roughly 670-subject first cohort. The full study reports these points: According to the authors, the approach could potentially be generalized to other disease states and immunological phenotypes. In vitro tests confirmed that a few of the cytomegalovirus-associated TCR beta chains recognize cytomegalovirus antigens. Across donors, most TCR sequences were observed very rarely, whereas some public TCRs were present in many individuals. The classifier was reported to diagnose cytomegalovirus status with high specificity and sensitivity in both the original cohort and the validation cohort. The validation cohort had no HLA typing available for a later analysis, so co-occurrence within that cohort was assessed over all 120 or so repertoires. In a later analysis, TCRs clustered in the first cohort were found to also tend to co-occur in the approximately 110 validation repertoires, with 85% to 95% of cluster scores above 0. A total of 150 to 200 TCR beta chains were listed by the study as associated with cytomegalovirus.

Counted from cysteine to phenylalanine, this CDR3 has 16 amino acids. Solely the CDR3 DNA is kept, with 48 bases framed from the first base. CDR1 and CDR2 are read off the germline V gene as MGHRA and YSYEKL. Trimmed from V: 4 bases; trimmed from J: 7 bases; junction bases lacking a gene match: 11. The donors belonged to the validation cohort of around 110 subjects, which was separate from the roughly 700-subject first cohort. Library preparation used the immunoSEQ multiplex PCR assay. Under the source paper's analysis protocol: To diagnose cytomegalovirus status from the catalog of TCR beta chain sequences, a statistical classification framework was built. Held by TCRdb, this immuneACCESS table contains in-frame sequences only and omits some clones. Under half of the omission traces to an unresolved V gene where checked; the cause of the rest is unknown. V, J and clone size are taken as reported in that table, and D and trimming were inferred from the DNA itself. The sample table holds approximately 270,000 clones, of which 65% to 90% were seen once. The ten most abundant clones make up less than 1.2% of the sample.

In the case of this clone: No antigen is known for it. No much larger clonotype is one base removed from it; base qualities were not supplied.

The chain is made from TRBV4-1 and TRBJ2-7; 12 of the junction bases match TRBD1. The sample was PBMCs. The sequence was obtained from a woman aged 18-29 years in good health and CMV-seronegative. The DNA sequence reads TGCGCCAGCAGCCTCGTGCCCGGGACAGGGGGCCGGGAGCAGTACTTC. Its amino acids are CASSLVPGTGGREQYF.